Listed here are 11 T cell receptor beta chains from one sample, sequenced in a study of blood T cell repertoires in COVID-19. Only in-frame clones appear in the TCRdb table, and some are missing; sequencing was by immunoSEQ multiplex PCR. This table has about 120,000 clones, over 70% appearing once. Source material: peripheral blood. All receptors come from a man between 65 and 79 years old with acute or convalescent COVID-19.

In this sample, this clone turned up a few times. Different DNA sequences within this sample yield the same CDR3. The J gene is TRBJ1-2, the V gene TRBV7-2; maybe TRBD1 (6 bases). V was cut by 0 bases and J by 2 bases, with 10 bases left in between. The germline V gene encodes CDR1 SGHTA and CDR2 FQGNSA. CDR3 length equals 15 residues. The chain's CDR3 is CASSLAGAGNYGYTF. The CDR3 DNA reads TGTGCCAGCAGCTTAGCGGGGGCAGGCAACTATGGCTACACCTTC.

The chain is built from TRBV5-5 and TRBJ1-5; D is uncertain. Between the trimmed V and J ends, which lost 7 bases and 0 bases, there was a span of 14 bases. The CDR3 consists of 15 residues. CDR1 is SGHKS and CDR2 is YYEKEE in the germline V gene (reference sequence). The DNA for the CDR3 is TGTGCCAGCGAAGAACACATTAATAGCAATCAGCCCCAGCATTTT. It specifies CASEEHINSNQPQHF.

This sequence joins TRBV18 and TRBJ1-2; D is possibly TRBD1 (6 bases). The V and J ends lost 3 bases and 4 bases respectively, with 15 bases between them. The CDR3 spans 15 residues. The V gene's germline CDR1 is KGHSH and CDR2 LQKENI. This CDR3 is CASSPGQPQLYGYTF. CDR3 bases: TGTGCCAGCTCACCTGGACAGCCGCAACTCTATGGCTACACCTTC. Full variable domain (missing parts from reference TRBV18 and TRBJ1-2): NAGVMQNPRHLVRRRGQEARLRCSPMKGHSHVYWYRQLPEEGLKFMVYLQKENIIDESGMPKERFSAEFPKEGPSILRIQQVVRGDSAAYFCASSPGQPQLYGYTFGSGTRLTVV.

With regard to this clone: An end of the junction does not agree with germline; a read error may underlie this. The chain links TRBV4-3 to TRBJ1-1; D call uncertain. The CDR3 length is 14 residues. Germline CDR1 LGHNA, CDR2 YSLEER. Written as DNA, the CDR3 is TGCGCCAGCAACCAAGATGGCTCGAACACTGAAGCTTTCTTT. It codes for CASNQDGSNTEAFF.

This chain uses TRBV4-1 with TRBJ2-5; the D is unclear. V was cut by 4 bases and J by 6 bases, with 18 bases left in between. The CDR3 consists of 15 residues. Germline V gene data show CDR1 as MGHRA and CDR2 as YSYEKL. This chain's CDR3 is CASSPSRLEKQTQYF. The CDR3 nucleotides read TGCGCCAGCAGCCCCTCCCGACTGGAAAAACAGACCCAGTACTTC.

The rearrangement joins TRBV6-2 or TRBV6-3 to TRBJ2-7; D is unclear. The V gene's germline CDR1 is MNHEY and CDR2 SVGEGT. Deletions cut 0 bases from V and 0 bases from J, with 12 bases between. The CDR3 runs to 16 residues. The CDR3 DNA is TGTGCCAGCAGTTACTCCTGGTACTATAGCTCCTACGAGCAGTACTTC. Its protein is CASSYSWYYSSYEQYF.

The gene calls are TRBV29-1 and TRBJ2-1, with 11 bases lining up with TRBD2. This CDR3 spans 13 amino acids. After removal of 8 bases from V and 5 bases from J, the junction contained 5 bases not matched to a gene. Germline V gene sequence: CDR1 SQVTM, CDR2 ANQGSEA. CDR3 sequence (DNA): TGCAGCTTTGGACTAGCGGGTGACAATGAGCAGTTCTTC. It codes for CSFGLAGDNEQFF.

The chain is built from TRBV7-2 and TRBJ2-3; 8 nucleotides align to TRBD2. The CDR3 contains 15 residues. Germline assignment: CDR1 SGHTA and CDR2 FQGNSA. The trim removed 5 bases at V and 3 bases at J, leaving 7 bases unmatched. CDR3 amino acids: CASSLGGALTDTQYF. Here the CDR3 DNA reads TGTGCCAGCAGCCTCGGGGGGGCCTTGACAGATACGCAGTATTTT. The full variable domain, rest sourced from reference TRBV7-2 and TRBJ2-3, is GAGVSQSPSNKVTEKGKDVELRCDPISGHTALYWYRQSLGQGLEFLIYFQGNSAPDKSGLPSDRFSAERTGGSVSTLTIQRTQQEDSAVYLCASSLGGALTDTQYFGPGTRLTVL.

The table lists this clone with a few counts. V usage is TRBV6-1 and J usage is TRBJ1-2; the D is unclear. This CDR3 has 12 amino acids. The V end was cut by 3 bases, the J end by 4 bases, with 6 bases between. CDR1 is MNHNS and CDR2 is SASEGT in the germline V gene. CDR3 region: CASSDGSYGYTF. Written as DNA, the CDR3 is TGTGCCAGCAGTGACGGGAGCTATGGCTACACCTTC.

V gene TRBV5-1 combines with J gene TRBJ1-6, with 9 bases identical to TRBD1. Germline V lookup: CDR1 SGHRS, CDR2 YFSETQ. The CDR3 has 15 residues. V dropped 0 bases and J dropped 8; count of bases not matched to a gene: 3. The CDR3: CASSLGGQGDSPLHF. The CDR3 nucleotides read TGCGCCAGCAGCTTGGGGGGACAGGGTGATTCACCCCTCCACTTT.

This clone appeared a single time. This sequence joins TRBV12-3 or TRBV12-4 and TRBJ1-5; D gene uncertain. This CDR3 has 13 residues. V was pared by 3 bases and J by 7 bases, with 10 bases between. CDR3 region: CASSLGPGQPQHF. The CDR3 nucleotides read TGTGCCAGCAGTTTGGGCCCGGGGCAGCCCCAGCATTTT.